A single sample gave rise to the 10 T cell receptor beta chains below, sequenced in a study of radiotherapy plus CTLA-4 blockade in lung cancer. Method: immunoSEQ multiplex PCR; TCRdb's copy keeps in-frame clones and lacks some. This sample has about 90,000 clones, with approximately 80% found just once. The sample consisted of peripheral blood, taken from a patient treated with radiotherapy plus ipilimumab. The origin of the receptors is a human donor with non-small cell lung cancer that progressed on radiotherapy plus ipilimumab.

The genes are TRBV28 and TRBJ2-6, with 8 bases fitting TRBD2. CDR1 and CDR2 (germline): MDHEN, SYDVKM. The CDR3 consists of 16 residues. The V and J ends lost 7 bases and 2 bases, in that order; junction bases with no gene match: 7. This CDR3 is CASKGAGVAGANVLTF. CDR3 in DNA: TGTGCCAGCAAGGGAGCGGGAGTGGCTGGGGCCAACGTCCTGACTTTC.

The chain joins TRBV11-2 to TRBJ2-1; 14 nucleotides match TRBD2. CDR1 and CDR2 (germline): SGHAT, FQNNGV. Trimming at V came to 6 bases and at J to 4 bases, leaving 11 bases not matched to a gene. This CDR3 contains 18 residues. The CDR3 loop reads CASSHGRGLAGAYNEQFF. The DNA of the CDR3 is TGTGCCAGCAGTCACGGCCGGGGACTAGCGGGAGCGTACAATGAGCAGTTCTTC.

About this clone: At the DNA level, this CDR3 is encoded by other sequences in the same sample as well. The chain employs TRBV11-1 and TRBJ1-6; weak D call: TRBD1 (5 bases). CDR3 length equals 15 residues. CDR1 is SGHAT, CDR2 FQDESV, per germline (reference sequence). Trimming left V 5 bases short and J 6 bases short, with 14 bases between. Here the CDR3 reads CASSPPGQTNSPLHF. CDR3 bases: TGTGCCAGCAGCCCCCCGGGGCAAACTAATTCACCCCTCCACTTT.

The chain links TRBV6-1 to TRBJ1-1; 9 nucleotides agree with TRBD1. The CDR3 covers 14 residues. V trimming: 5 bases; J trimming: 4 bases; junction bases outside the gene matches: 5. From germline, CDR1 is MNHNS and CDR2 SASEGT. The CDR3 coding sequence is TGTGCCAGCAGTCCACAGGGGGCGCTCACTGAAGCTTTCTTT. Protein sequence: CASSPQGALTEAFF.

This chain joins TRBV4-3 and TRBJ2-3; TRBD2 is a possible D gene (6 bases). Looked up from germline, CDR1 is LGHNA and CDR2 is YSLEER. V was cut by 0 bases and J by 0 bases, with 16 bases left in between. This CDR3 is built from 18 residues. The CDR3 DNA follows: TGCGCCAGCAGCCAAGAAAGTAGCGGTACCTCTAGCACAGATACGCAGTATTTT. Encoded protein: CASSQESSGTSSTDTQYF.

The CDR3 nucleotides read TGTGCCAGCAGCGCCCGGACGGTCTGGGAGCAGTACTTC. Amino acid sequence: CASSARTVWEQYF. The chain employs TRBV9 and TRBJ2-7; D ambiguous. Germline CDR1 is SGDLS and CDR2 is YYNGEE. The CDR3 runs 13 residues. The V end lost 3 bases, the J end lost 7 bases, and 14 bases lay between the germline ends.

The genes are TRBV5-1 and TRBJ2-3; D gene uncertain. The germline V and J ends were trimmed by 0 bases and 5 bases, with 4 bases remaining between them. This CDR3 region has 12 residues. The germline V gene encodes CDR1 SGHRS and CDR2 YFSETQ. CDR3 bases: TGCGCCAGCAGCTTGGCTGGAGATACGCAGTATTTT. This translates into CASSLAGDTQYF.

The chain recombines TRBV7-2 with TRBJ2-3; 11 bases agree with TRBD2. J gave up 5 bases and V 3 bases, and 4 bases lay outside the gene matches. The length of the CDR3 is 15 residues. CDR1 and CDR2 (germline): SGHTA, FQGNSA. For the CDR3, the DNA is TGTGCCAGCAGCTTCTCTCTAGCGGGAGGAGATACGCAGTATTTT. It specifies CASSFSLAGGDTQYF.

There are a few counts of this clone. The chain recombines TRBV19 with TRBJ1-1; 8 nucleotides line up with TRBD1. The germline V gene encodes CDR1 LNHDA and CDR2 SQIVND (reference sequence). V shed 1 base, J shed 2 bases, and the junction held 6 bases outside the gene matches. The CDR3 is 16 residues long. The DNA for the CDR3 is TGTGCCAGTAGTATAGGCCGGACAGGGAGAAACACTGAAGCTTTCTTT. This translates into CASSIGRTGRNTEAFF.

V usage is TRBV27 and J usage is TRBJ2-1; 9 nucleotides line up with TRBD1. The germline V gene encodes CDR1 MNHEY and CDR2 SMNVEV (reference sequence). The V and J ends lost 4 bases and 8 bases, in that order; junction bases with no gene match: 6. The CDR3 runs 14 residues. Here the CDR3 reads CASSWGQGTDEQFF. The DNA for the CDR3 is TGTGCCAGCAGTTGGGGACAGGGAACGGATGAGCAGTTCTTC.